Listed below are T cell receptor beta chains from one sample, sequenced in a study of glioma-infiltrating T cells. TCRdb re-called the multiplex PCR reads through MiXCR, storing one row per CDR3 protein. The table has about 210,000 distinct CDR3 sequences, more than 30% seen once. What was sequenced was glioma tissue, nonneoplastic brain tissue, or PBMCs (not recorded which). The origin of the receptors is a human donor with low-grade glioma or glioblastoma, undergoing nonglioma brain surgery, or in good health (not recorded which). Both conserved end residues are part of each CDR3. The D gene is left open where the match is weak. A clone size is listed for some rows: how often the clone was seen (once, few, many), or a class if it is expanded.

NA,TRBV2,many,TRBJ1-5,TGTGCCAGCATCCGGGACGTAAATCAGCCCCAGCATTTT,CASIRDVNQPQHF
NA,TRBV27,many,TRBJ1-2,TGTGCCAGCAGTTTCATAGGCGAACCCTATGGCTACACCTTC,CASSFIGEPYGYTF
TRBD1,TRBV29-1,NA,TRBJ2-7,TGCAGCACCCGGGACAGGGGGAATGGCGAGCAGTACTTC,CSTRDRGNGEQYF
NA,TRBV19,few,TRBJ1-6,TGTGCCAGTAGTATGGAGACAGTAAATTCACCCCTCCACTTT,CASSMETVNSPLHF
TRBD1,TRBV3-1,many,TRBJ1-1,TGTGCCAGCAGCCCGCTTCAGGGGGCCGGAGCTTTCTTT,CASSPLQGAGAFF
NA,TRBV4-1,NA,TRBJ2-4,TGCGCCAGCACCCCAACCGGAGAGGGCAAAAACATTCAGTACTTC,CASTPTGEGKNIQYF
TRBD2,TRBV15,many,TRBJ2-1,TGTGCCACCAGCAGATTCCCTAGCGGGAGGGACAATGAGCAGTTCTTC,CATSRFPSGRDNEQFF
NA,TRBV29-1,many,TRBJ2-5,TGCAGCGTTGATGGTGACCACCCAGAGACCCAGTACTTC,CSVDGDHPETQYF
TRBD1,TRBV5-4,few,TRBJ1-2,TGTGCCAGCAGCAAGGCCGGGACAGGGGGATATGGCTACACCTTC,CASSKAGTGGYGYTF
NA,TRBV12-5,many,TRBJ1-1,TGTGCTAGTGGTTTTTCGGGGAACACTGAAGCTTTCTTT,CASGFSGNTEAFF
NA,TRBV27,many,TRBJ2-7,TGTGCCAGCAGTTTGGGCAACTCCTACGAGCAGTACTTC,CASSLGNSYEQYF
TRBD2,TRBV6-4,NA,TRBJ2-3,TGTGCCAGCAGCTACCTAGCGGGAGCGGCAGATACGCAGTATTTT,CASSYLAGAADTQYF
TRBD1,TRBV27,NA,TRBJ1-2,TGTGCCAGCAGGGGACAGGGGCACTATGGCTACACCTTC,CASRGQGHYGYTF
NA,TRBV7-2,many,TRBJ2-3,TGTGCCAGCAGCCGGGCCGTGGCTGGCACAGATACGCAGTATTTT,CASSRAVAGTDTQYF
NA,TRBV15,many,TRBJ1-4,TGTGCCACCAGCCTCTCAGGGCCAACTAATGAAAAACTGTTTTTT,CATSLSGPTNEKLFF
NA,TRBV19,many,TRBJ2-1,TGTGCCAGTAGTACAGTAGGCTTCCACAATGAGCAGTTCTTC,CASSTVGFHNEQFF